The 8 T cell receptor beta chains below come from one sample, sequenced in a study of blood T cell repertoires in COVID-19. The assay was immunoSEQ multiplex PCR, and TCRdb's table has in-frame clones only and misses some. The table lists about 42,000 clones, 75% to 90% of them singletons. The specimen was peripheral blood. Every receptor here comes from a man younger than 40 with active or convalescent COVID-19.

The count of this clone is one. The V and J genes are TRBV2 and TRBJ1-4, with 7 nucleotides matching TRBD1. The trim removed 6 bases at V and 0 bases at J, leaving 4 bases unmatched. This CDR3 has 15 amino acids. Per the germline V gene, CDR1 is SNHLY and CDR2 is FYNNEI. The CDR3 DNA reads TGTGCCAGCAGCGTGGGACAGTCAACTAATGAAAAACTGTTTTTT. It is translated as CASSVGQSTNEKLFF.

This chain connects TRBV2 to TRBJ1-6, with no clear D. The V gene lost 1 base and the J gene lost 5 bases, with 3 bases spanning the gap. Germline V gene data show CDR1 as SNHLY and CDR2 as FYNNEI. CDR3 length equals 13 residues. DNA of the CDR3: TGTGCCAGCAGTGAAGGCGATAATTCACCCCTCCACTTT. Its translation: CASSEGDNSPLHF. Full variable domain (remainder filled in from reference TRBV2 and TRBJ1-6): EPEVTQTPSHQVTQMGQEVILRCVPISNHLYFYWYRQILGQKVEFLVSFYNNEISEKSEIFDDQFSVERPDGSNFTLKIRSTKLEDSAMYFCASSEGDNSPLHFGNGTRLTVT.

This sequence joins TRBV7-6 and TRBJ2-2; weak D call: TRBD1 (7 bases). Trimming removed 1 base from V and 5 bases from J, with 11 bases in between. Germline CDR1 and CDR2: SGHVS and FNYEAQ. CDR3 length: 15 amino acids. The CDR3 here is CASSLDRGGTGELFF. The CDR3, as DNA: TGTGCCAGCAGCTTAGACAGGGGAGGAACCGGGGAGCTGTTTTTT.

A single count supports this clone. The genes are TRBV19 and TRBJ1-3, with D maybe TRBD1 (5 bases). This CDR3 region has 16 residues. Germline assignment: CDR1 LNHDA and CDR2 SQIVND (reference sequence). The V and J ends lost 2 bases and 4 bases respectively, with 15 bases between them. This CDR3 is CASSILKGIYGNTIYF. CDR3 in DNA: TGTGCCAGTAGTATACTCAAGGGGATTTACGGAAACACCATATATTTT.

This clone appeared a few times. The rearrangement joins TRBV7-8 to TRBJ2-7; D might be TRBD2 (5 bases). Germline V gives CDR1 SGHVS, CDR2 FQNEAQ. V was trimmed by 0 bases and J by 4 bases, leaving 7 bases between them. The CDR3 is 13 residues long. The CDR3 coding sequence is TGTGCCAGCAGCTTAGCGACGGGGTACGAGCAGTACTTC. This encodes CASSLATGYEQYF.

CDR3 coding DNA: TGCGCCAGCAGTGAGGGGACAGTTGACTACGAGCAGTACGTC. The encoded protein is CASSEGTVDYEQYV. The chain employs TRBV10-2 and TRBJ2-7; 7 bases fit TRBD1. Trimming took 2 bases from V and 3 from J; bases not matched to a gene: 4. The V gene's germline CDR1 is WSHSY and CDR2 SAAADI. This CDR3 is built from 14 residues.

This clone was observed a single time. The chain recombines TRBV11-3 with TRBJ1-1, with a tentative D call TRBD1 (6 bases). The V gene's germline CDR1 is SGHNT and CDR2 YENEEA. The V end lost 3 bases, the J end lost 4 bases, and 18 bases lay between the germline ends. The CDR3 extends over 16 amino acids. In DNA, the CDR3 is TGTGCCAGCAGCTTTAGGGCAGGGGCAGAGGTCACTGAAGCTTTCTTT. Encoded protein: CASSFRAGAEVTEAFF.

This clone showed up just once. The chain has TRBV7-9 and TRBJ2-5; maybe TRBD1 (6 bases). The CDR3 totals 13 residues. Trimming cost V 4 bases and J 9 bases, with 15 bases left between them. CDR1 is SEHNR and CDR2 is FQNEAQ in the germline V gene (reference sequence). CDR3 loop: CASSSTGSGAQYF. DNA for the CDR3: TGTGCCAGCAGCTCTACAGGGTCTGGTGCCCAGTACTTC.